The clone carrying this T cell receptor (beta chain) has just one count. What it binds is not known. The data belong to a study of cytomegalovirus exposure and HLA in healthy donors. Though probably carrying unrecorded immune exposures, donors were nominally healthy at sampling. 13 Jbeta primers and 60 Vbeta primers were used for the PCR. Sequencing was performed with immunoSEQ multiplex PCR; in TCRdb, only in-frame clones are kept and a portion is missing. Among roughly 200,000 clones listed, 85% were seen once. CDR3 length equals 15 residues. The junction had 4 bases not matched to a gene; V was cut back by 1 base and J by 3 bases. The germline gives CDR1 SNHLY, CDR2 FYNNEI. General study points: Within a later analysis, the majority of CMV-associated TCR beta chains appeared HLA-restricted. Reports described diagnosis of cytomegalovirus status by the classifier as highly specific and sensitive. TCR beta chain V- and J-gene trimming was linked, in a later analysis, to a missense variant in DCLRE1C.

The chain uses TRBV2 and TRBJ2-7, with 9 nucleotides matching TRBD1. The clonotype was recovered from a woman aged 50 to 60 in good health and CMV-seronegative. The source material was PBMCs. The chain's CDR3 is CASSEGRTGDYEQYF. As DNA, the CDR3 is TGTGCCAGCAGTGAAGGTAGGACAGGGGACTACGAGCAGTACTTC.